A selection of T cell receptor beta chains follows, all from one sample in a study of blood T cell repertoires in COVID-19. Method: immunoSEQ multiplex PCR; TCRdb's copy keeps in-frame clones and lacks some. Among some 670,000 clones listed, 85% to 90% were seen once. The sequenced material came from peripheral blood. The receptors originated from a woman between 18 and 30 years old with acute or convalescent COVID-19. The CDR3 runs from the conserved cysteine through the conserved F or W.

V	J	CDR3
TRBV9	TRBJ1-4	CASSSSGLINEKLFF
TRBV5-3	TRBJ2-6	CARSWPRQGAPGANVLTF
TRBV28	TRBJ1-5	CASSLSSGTDNQPQHF
TRBV27	TRBJ1-2	CASSSSVINYGYTF
TRBV24-1	TRBJ1-2	CATSDSGAPNGYTF
TRBV2	TRBJ1-5	CASKDRGAYQPQHF
TRBV5-6	TRBJ1-1	CASSLVTPNTEAFF
TRBV4-3	TRBJ2-1	CASSQDRGGTYTYNEQFF
TRBV24-1	TRBJ2-1	CATSDDSAPIEQFF
TRBV5-1	TRBJ1-2	CASSLEITGAANYGYTF
TRBV15	TRBJ2-7	CASHGVSYEQYF
TRBV12-3/TRBV12-4	TRBJ1-2	CASSGRGYGYTF
TRBV29-1	TRBJ1-1	CSVEVLENTEAFF
TRBV7-2	TRBJ1-5	CASSFGSNQPQHF